The present T cell receptor (beta chain) was sequenced within a study of low-dose radiotherapy and immunotherapy resistance in tumors (dated 2022 in TCRdb). As for the study more broadly: Cohort 1 received 0.5 Gy per fraction every 2 weeks, with a prescribed total PTV dose of 6.5 Gy. In Cohort 2, 1 Gy per fraction was delivered every two weeks, for a total of 13 Gy over 26 weeks. Trial participants were not randomized into treatment groups. Cyclophosphamide 200 mg/m2 was given intravenously every two weeks, one day before each radiation and immunotherapy administration. Nivolumab was administered intravenously as a 240 mg flat dose every two weeks, and ipilimumab was administered intravenously at 1 mg/kg every six weeks. Starting on cycle 1 day 1, patients took 300 mg of aspirin by mouth once a day for four cycles. Eight patients were included in the translational analysis, namely three from the first dose cohort plus the first five from the second dose cohort.

Germline trimming: 7 bases from V, 6 bases from J; junction bases outside gene matches: 18. CDR1 and CDR2, per the germline V gene, are SGHTA and FQGNSA. Its CDR3 holds 16 amino acids, cysteine through phenylalanine. The only DNA kept is the CDR3, 48 bases in frame from the first base. First-strand cDNA was synthesized using Superscript III and a set of TRAV- and TRBV-specific primers, so that both TCRalpha and TCRbeta chains were covered. TCRs were amplified for about 20 PCR cycles with Phusion, using a constant-region primer paired with the adapter attached to the V primers. The isolated mRNA was amplified using the MessageAmp II aRNA Amplification Kit, with in vitro transcription performed for 15 to 20 hours at 37 degrees C. The Dynabeads mRNA DIRECT Purification Kit was used to isolate mRNA for TCR sequencing. A second approximately 23-cycle Phusion PCR added indexed Illumina adapters, and products were purified with AMPure XP beads. The published analysis was carried out like this. Custom Perl scripts pooled TCR sequences encoding the same protein, removed out-of-frame sequences and computed each clonotype's abundance. Any TCR sequence backed by just one read was left out of the analysis. Repertoire metrics included Shannon entropy, Gini index, clonality, richness, and frequency of TCRs shared between repertoires. TCRdb's own reprocessing of the public reads used fastp at Q25 and MiXCR and kept productive beta chains. Rows matching on CDR3 protein sequence are summarized as one entry with the most common DNA and genes. Here the V and J calls rest on TCRdb's processing, not on the authors' analysis. The sample table lists approximately 11,000 distinct CDR3 sequences, about 62% of them with a count of one. Clones ranked in the top ten supply 12% of the sample.

On this clonotype itself: Which antigen it targets is not known. No much larger clonotype is one base removed from it; base qualities were not supplied.

The donors came from RACIN, which was a single-arm phase I dose-escalation trial that paired nivolumab and ipilimumab with aspirin, low-dose cyclophosphamide and low-dose radiotherapy. Eligible patients had advanced, TIL-negative solid tumors. The V and J segments used are TRBV7-2 and TRBJ2-7; 7 central nucleotides agree with TRBD1. The clonotype was recovered from a human donor with advanced metastatic prostate, ovarian, gallbladder or colorectal cancer (not recorded which). This table probably holds off-target reads from a library built for another chain. CDR3 protein: CASTGGIFVEGREQYF. The DNA sequence follows: TGTGCCAGCACAGGGGGTATATTTGTAGAGGGCCGCGAGCAGTACTTC. The full variable domain, completed from the reference TRBV7-2 and TRBJ2-7 proteins outside the CDR3, reads GAGVSQSPSNKVTEKGKDVELRCDPISGHTALYWYRQSLGQGLEFLIYFQGNSAPDKSGLPSDRFSAERTGGSVSTLTIQRTQQEDSAVYLCASTGGIFVEGREQYFGPGTRLTVT.